This TCR beta chain derives from a study of CD8+CD57+ T cells in acquired aplastic anemia (dated by TCRdb to about 2018). Background on the whole study: Extracted DNA from sorted CD4+ and CD8+ cells averaged approximately 3.4 ug, ranging from about 0.19 to 30 ug. An average of roughly 10 million reads for CD4+ cells and 11 million or so reads for CD8+ cells was obtained from healthy donor samples.

Genomic DNA served as template for TCR beta VDJ combination and CDR3 sequence profiling. An Illumina HiSeq 2000 was the platform used for TCR repertoire sequencing. Per the authors' processing: Repertoires were assessed using TRBV/TRBJ rearrangement plots, CDR3 size and DJ length profiles, and Simpson's diversity index. Whichever DNA sequence was most abundant in the deep sequencing data was defined as the immunodominant clone. CDR3 amino acid sequences were screened for sharing across subjects and were compared with published repertoires and the VDJdb database. TCRdb reprocessing: public reads trimmed at Q25 with fastp, clones called with MiXCR, in-frame beta chains kept. Identical CDR3 protein sequences are pooled into one entry, listed with their most common genes and DNA. These V and J calls originate from TCRdb's pipeline instead of the authors' own analysis. The sample table lists 100,000 to 150,000 distinct CDR3 sequences, less than 45% of them with a count of one. The ten most abundant clones make up under 9% of the sample.

The CDR3, from cysteine to phenylalanine, totals 18 residues. The sequence is cut down to CDR3 DNA, 54 bases in frame from base 1. The germline V gene encodes CDR1 SEHNR and CDR2 FQNEAQ (reference sequence). The V end gives up 4 bases and the J end 5 bases, leaving 13 bases in the junction not matched to a gene. Summary of the overall study and its limitations: Some 30 CD8+ CDR3 sequences were shared between patients and controls but appeared highly expressed in patients and within their immunodominant clones. No significant difference in CD8+ Simpson's diversity was found between patients and healthy controls (P=0.060).

This clonotype was detected many times. The target of this receptor is not known. No much larger clone is present one base from it, and per-base qualities are unavailable. In this study, sorted CD4+ and CD8+ T cells from the blood of healthy subjects and of severe aplastic anemia patients had their TCR repertoires deep-sequenced. Ficoll-Paque density gradient centrifugation was used to isolate peripheral blood mononuclear cells. CD4+ and CD8+ T cells were sorted by FACS or magnetic beads before DNA extraction. Specimen: sorted CD4+, CD8+, or CD8+CD57+ T cells (not recorded which) from PBMCs. This clonotype originated in a human donor in good health, serving as a control. The V and J segments used are TRBV7-9 and TRBJ2-1; 11 bases in between match TRBD2. The CDR3 amino acid sequence is: CASSSPPNSGRVDNEQFF. The DNA reads TGTGCCAGCAGCTCCCCCCCTAATAGCGGGAGGGTCGACAATGAGCAGTTCTTC.